These T cell receptor beta chains were read from a single sample in a study of blood T cell repertoires in COVID-19. Measured with immunoSEQ multiplex PCR; TCRdb has only the in-frame clones, and not every one. The table records hundreds of thousands of clones, about 87% of them present only once. The material sequenced was peripheral blood. The receptors stem from an older woman with COVID-19, enrolled during active disease. Each CDR3 is given with its conserved first and last residue. D genes are given only for firm matches. Where a row states a size, it is once, few, many or the class of an expanded clone; other rows omit it.

TRBV30	NA	TRBJ2-3	NA	CAWSVSSGTQYF	TGTGCCTGGAGTGTATCGAGTGGTACGCAGTATTTT
TRBV24-1	NA	TRBJ2-7	few	CATSDSQFTYEQYF	TGTGCCACCAGTGACTCACAGTTTACCTACGAGCAGTACTTC
TRBV7-2	NA	TRBJ2-2	NA	CASSLAVTDTGELFF	TGTGCCAGCAGCTTAGCGGTAACAGATACCGGGGAGCTGTTTTTT
TRBV27	TRBD1	TRBJ1-2	NA	CASSLSGTAFYGYTF	TGTGCCAGCAGTCTATCCGGGACAGCGTTCTATGGCTACACCTTC
TRBV21-1	NA	TRBJ1-1	NA	CASSKDAGMNTEAFF	TGTGCCAGCAGCAAAGACGCGGGGATGAACACTGAAGCTTTCTTT
TRBV3-1/TRBV3-2	TRBD2	TRBJ2-1	NA	CASSRGLAAYNEQFF	TGTGCCAGCAGCAGGGGACTAGCGGCCTACAATGAGCAGTTCTTC
TRBV19	NA	TRBJ2-1	NA	CASSIAGRDHNEQFF	TGTGCCAGTAGTATAGCGGGGAGAGACCACAATGAGCAGTTCTTC
TRBV6-6	TRBD2	TRBJ2-2	NA	CASSFGTSGGPGELFF	TGTGCCAGCAGTTTCGGGACTAGCGGGGGTCCCGGGGAGCTGTTTTTT
TRBV19	NA	TRBJ1-1	NA	CASSGRGGTEAFF	TGTGCCAGTAGTGGAAGGGGGGGCACTGAAGCTTTCTTT
TRBV24-1	TRBD1	TRBJ2-2	NA	CATSGTGVTGELFF	TGTGCCACAAGTGGTACAGGGGTCACCGGGGAGCTGTTTTTT
TRBV29-1	TRBD2	TRBJ2-1	NA	CSVGGTSESSYNEQFF	TGCAGCGTTGGGGGGACTAGCGAGAGCTCCTACAATGAGCAGTTCTTC
TRBV4-1	TRBD2	TRBJ2-1	NA	CASSQVLGLAGPYNEQFF	TGCGCCAGCAGCCAGGTTCTGGGACTAGCGGGACCTTACAATGAGCAGTTCTTC
TRBV6-1	TRBD1	TRBJ1-1	NA	CASSALSRTGGNTEAFF	TGTGCCAGCAGTGCTCTATCTAGGACAGGAGGGAACACTGAAGCTTTCTTT
TRBV5-5	NA	TRBJ2-7	NA	CASSLSGQNYEQYF	TGTGCCAGCAGCTTGTCTGGACAGAACTACGAGCAGTACTTC
TRBV11-3	TRBD1	TRBJ2-7	NA	CASSLGIGQGPDEQYF	TGTGCCAGCAGCTTAGGGATAGGACAGGGGCCAGACGAGCAGTACTTC
TRBV5-1	NA	TRBJ2-7	NA	CASSPLRQSYEQYF	TGCGCCAGCAGCCCCCTAAGACAGTCCTACGAGCAGTACTTC
TRBV5-4	NA	TRBJ2-7	NA	CASSLGWGAYEQYF	TGTGCCAGCAGCTTAGGCTGGGGGGCCTACGAGCAGTACTTC
TRBV4-1	TRBD1	TRBJ2-3	NA	CASSQWTGPDTQYF	TGCGCCAGCAGCCAATGGACAGGACCAGATACGCAGTATTTT
TRBV7-2	NA	TRBJ1-4	NA	CASSLVGDRSEKLFF	TGTGCCAGCAGCTTAGTCGGCGACAGGAGTGAAAAACTGTTTTTT
TRBV27	NA	TRBJ1-2	NA	CASRISPLDRLGYTF	TGTGCCAGCAGGATTAGCCCCCTGGACAGACTTGGCTACACCTTC
TRBV6-6	NA	TRBJ1-5	NA	CASSYGQDSNQPQHF	TGTGCCAGCAGTTACGGGCAAGATAGCAATCAGCCCCAGCATTTT
TRBV7-2	NA	TRBJ2-7	NA	CASSLEILLEPYF	TGTGCCAGCAGCTTAGAGATTCTACTCGAACCGTACTTC
TRBV5-1	TRBD2	TRBJ2-5	NA	CASSPRLAGGMETQYF	TGCGCCAGCAGCCCCAGACTAGCGGGAGGCATGGAGACCCAGTACTTC
TRBV11-2	TRBD1	TRBJ1-5	NA	CASSETGNQPQHF	TGTGCCAGCAGCGAGACAGGGAATCAGCCCCAGCATTTT
TRBV18	TRBD1	TRBJ1-2	once	CASSMQSGTGGGYTF	TGTGCCAGCTCAATGCAGTCCGGGACAGGGGGAGGCTACACCTTC
TRBV19	TRBD1	TRBJ2-1	NA	CASSIVGTGNVNEQFF	TGTGCCAGTAGTATAGTCGGGACAGGGAACGTAAATGAGCAGTTCTTC
TRBV30	NA	TRBJ1-6	NA	CAWTKQQGIFSPLHF	TGTGCCTGGACCAAACAACAGGGAATTTTTTCACCCCTCCACTTT
TRBV15	TRBD2	TRBJ2-1	NA	CATSRGGLAGNEQFF	TGTGCCACCAGCAGAGGGGGACTAGCGGGGAATGAGCAGTTCTTC
TRBV11-3	NA	TRBJ1-1	NA	CASSSYKNTEAFF	TGTGCCAGCAGCTCGTACAAGAACACTGAAGCTTTCTTT
TRBV19	NA	TRBJ1-5	NA	CASSITGGEGNPQHF	TGTGCCAGTAGTATCACCGGGGGGGAAGGTAATCCCCAGCATTTT
TRBV3-1/TRBV3-2	TRBD2	TRBJ2-3	NA	CASSQDLSGRAADTQYF	TGTGCCAGCAGCCAAGATCTTAGCGGGAGGGCCGCAGATACGCAGTATTTT
TRBV6-5	NA	TRBJ2-7	NA	CASSYVSSASYEQYF	TGTGCCAGCAGTTACGTCTCTAGCGCTTCCTACGAGCAGTACTTC
TRBV24-1	NA	TRBJ2-1	NA	CATSDQGLGVYNEQFF	TGTGCCACCAGTGACCAGGGTTTGGGTGTCTACAATGAGCAGTTCTTC
TRBV11-3	TRBD2	TRBJ2-1	once	CASSFRELAGAEQFF	TGTGCCAGCAGCTTTAGGGAACTAGCGGGAGCTGAGCAGTTCTTC
TRBV7-6	TRBD2	TRBJ2-3	NA	CASSLGASGSTTDTQYF	TGTGCCAGCAGCTTAGGGGCTAGCGGGAGTACCACAGATACGCAGTATTTT
TRBV20-1	NA	TRBJ2-5	NA	CSARAEETQYF	TGCAGTGCTAGGGCTGAAGAGACCCAGTACTTC
TRBV4-2	TRBD2	TRBJ2-3	NA	CASSQEVGTSGRGDTQYF	TGTGCCAGCAGCCAAGAGGTGGGGACTAGCGGGAGGGGGGATACGCAGTATTTT
TRBV11-3	NA	TRBJ2-7	NA	CASSPTASSYEQYF	TGTGCCAGCAGCCCGACAGCGAGCTCCTACGAGCAGTACTTC
TRBV6-1	TRBD1	TRBJ1-5	NA	CASSEYYRGRQPQHF	TGTGCCAGCAGTGAGTACTACAGGGGGCGTCAGCCCCAGCATTTT
TRBV21-1	NA	TRBJ1-2	NA	CASSKARDSNYGYTF	TGTGCCAGCAGCAAAGCGCGGGACAGCAACTATGGCTACACCTTC
TRBV4-1	TRBD1	TRBJ1-5	NA	CASSQESQGAQPQHF	TGCGCCAGCAGCCAAGAGTCGCAGGGGGCTCAGCCCCAGCATTTT
TRBV25-1	NA	TRBJ1-3	once	CASSEFRAGGNTIYF	TGTGCCAGCAGTGAATTTCGGGCAGGGGGAAACACCATATATTTT
TRBV5-1	TRBD2	TRBJ2-1	NA	CASSLVVSAGAYNEQFF	TGCGCCAGCAGCTTGGTAGTTTCAGCGGGAGCTTACAATGAGCAGTTCTTC
TRBV19	TRBD2	TRBJ2-1	NA	CASKRTSDYNEQFF	TGTGCCAGTAAGCGGACTAGCGATTACAATGAGCAGTTCTTC
TRBV6-5	TRBD2	TRBJ2-3	NA	CASSLAGTSTDTQYF	TGTGCCAGCAGTTTAGCGGGGACTAGCACAGATACGCAGTATTTT
TRBV30	TRBD2	TRBJ2-3	NA	CAWSVWTGTSGRGMGDTQYF	TGTGCCTGGAGTGTCTGGACCGGGACTAGCGGGAGGGGTATGGGGGATACGCAGTATTTT
TRBV5-5	NA	TRBJ2-7	NA	CASSLPAGYEQYF	TGTGCCAGCAGCTTGCCAGCGGGCTACGAGCAGTACTTC
TRBV24-1	TRBD1	TRBJ2-1	NA	CATSEWGQGTSYNEQFF	TGTGCCACCAGTGAATGGGGACAGGGGACCTCCTACAATGAGCAGTTCTTC
TRBV12-5	NA	TRBJ2-1	NA	CASGLPPGGVPNEQFF	TGTGCTAGTGGTTTGCCCCCCGGCGGGGTCCCCAATGAGCAGTTCTTC
TRBV14	NA	TRBJ1-2	NA	CASSPQGGAHGYTF	TGTGCCAGCAGCCCTCAAGGGGGGGCCCACGGCTACACCTTC
TRBV30	TRBD2	TRBJ2-7	NA	CAWSSIAGRNEQYF	TGTGCCTGGTCCTCGATAGCGGGAAGAAACGAGCAGTACTTC
TRBV30	TRBD1	TRBJ1-2	NA	CAWDRAYGYTF	TGTGCCTGGGACAGGGCCTATGGCTACACCTTC
TRBV19	NA	TRBJ1-2	NA	CASSESTGLYGYTF	TGTGCCAGTAGTGAGAGCACAGGGTTATATGGCTACACCTTC
TRBV30	TRBD2	TRBJ2-3	NA	CAWSEGLAVTDTQYF	TGTGCCTGGAGCGAAGGACTAGCAGTCACAGATACGCAGTATTTT
TRBV11-3	NA	TRBJ2-3	NA	CASSLNSAHTQYF	TGTGCCAGCAGCTTAAATAGCGCCCATACGCAGTATTTT
TRBV6-4	NA	TRBJ2-2	NA	CASSEFRDTGELFF	TGTGCCAGCAGTGAATTCAGGGACACCGGGGAGCTGTTTTTT
TRBV7-9	TRBD1	TRBJ1-4	few	CASSVGTGIEKLFF	TGTGCCAGCAGTGTAGGGACAGGGATCGAAAAACTGTTTTTT